These 28 T cell receptor beta chains were sequenced from one sample in a study of T cells in localized non-small cell lung cancer. Sequencing was performed with immunoSEQ multiplex PCR; in TCRdb, only in-frame clones are kept and a portion is missing. The data show around 26,000 clones, 90% seen once. Here the sequenced sample was peripheral blood, taken before any cancer treatment. The receptors were gathered from a woman aged 35-75 years with stage I lung adenocarcinoma.

The rearrangement links TRBV4-3 to TRBJ1-4; D not certain. The CDR3 totals 15 residues. The ends were cut back, 0 bases at V and 5 bases at J, with 10 bases in the middle. The germline gives CDR1 LGHNA, CDR2 YSLEER. The CDR3 DNA sequence: TGCGCCAGCAGCCAAGACAACAGCCTCAATGAAAAACTGTTTTTT. Its protein is CASSQDNSLNEKLFF.

The rearrangement joins TRBV5-6 to TRBJ1-6, with D tentatively TRBD1 (5 bases). This CDR3 is 16 amino acids long. V was cut by 3 bases and J by 5 bases, with 15 bases left in between. Germline V gene lookup returns CDR1 SGHDT and CDR2 YYEEEE. Here the CDR3 reads CASSSTPDRHNSPLHF. The DNA for the CDR3 is TGTGCCAGCAGCTCGACCCCCGACAGACATAATTCACCCCTCCACTTT.

CDR3 protein: CASQPGQGFYNEQFF. Written as DNA, the CDR3 is TGTGCCAGCCAACCGGGACAGGGGTTCTACAATGAGCAGTTCTTC. V is TRBV11-2 and J is TRBJ2-1; TRBD1 matches 10 bases. Germline trimming cut 8 bases from V and 3 bases from J; bases unmatched to any gene: 7. The CDR3 runs 15 residues. Germline V gene lookup returns CDR1 SGHAT and CDR2 FQNNGV.

J is TRBJ1-3 and V is TRBV7-9, with unresolved D. The V gene's germline CDR1 is SEHNR and CDR2 FQNEAQ (reference sequence). Trimming took 0 bases from V and 0 from J, leaving 15 bases between them. CDR3 length: 18 amino acids. This chain's CDR3 is CASSLALVVTRSGNTIYF. CDR3 bases: TGTGCCAGCAGCTTAGCGCTAGTTGTCACCCGCTCTGGAAACACCATATATTTT. Based on the CDR3 plus reference TRBV7-9 and TRBJ1-3, the full variable domain is DTGVSQNPRHKITKRGQNVTFRCDPISEHNRLYWYRQTLGQGPEFLTYFQNEAQLEKSRLLSDRFSAERPKGSFSTLEIQRTEQGDSAMYLCASSLALVVTRSGNTIYFGEGSWLTVV.

V gene TRBV5-1 combines with J gene TRBJ2-1, with 7 positions matching TRBD1. Germline V lookup: CDR1 SGHRS, CDR2 YFSETQ. The V gene end was trimmed by 5 bases and the J gene end by 7 bases; junction bases not matched to a gene: 9. This CDR3 is built from 14 residues. The CDR3 loop reads CASRQRTGVNEQFF. CDR3 nucleotides: TGCGCCAGCAGGCAGCGGACAGGCGTTAATGAGCAGTTCTTC. The full variable domain, its missing parts supplied by reference TRBV5-1 and TRBJ2-1, is KAGVTQTPRYLIKTRGQQVTLSCSPISGHRSVSWYQQTPGQGLQFLFEYFSETQRNKGNFPGRFSGRQFSNSRSEMNVSTLELGDSALYLCASRQRTGVNEQFFGPGTRLTVL.

The chain combines TRBV25-1 with TRBJ2-7; 10 nucleotides agree with TRBD1. Trimming removed 5 bases from V and 2 bases from J; junction bases left unmatched: 9. Germline CDR1 reads MGHDK; CDR2 reads SYGVNS. This CDR3 contains 16 residues. The chain's CDR3 is CASSRPGTGVTYEQYF. As DNA, the CDR3 is TGTGCCAGCAGTCGTCCCGGGACAGGGGTTACCTACGAGCAGTACTTC.

The rearrangement links TRBV21-1 to TRBJ1-3; the DNA was not compared with TRBD1, the D call given in the table. TRBV21-1 is described as a pseudogene. The CDR3 is made up of 14 amino acids. This CDR3 is CASSWWLLRNTIYF. For the CDR3, the DNA is TGTGCCAGCAGCTGGTGGCTCTTGAGAAACACCATATATTTT.

The chain links TRBV6-6 to TRBJ1-5, with 8 bases matching TRBD1. The J segment lost 2 bases and the V segment lost 4 bases, leaving 4 bases of the junction unmatched. The germline gives CDR1 MNHNY, CDR2 SVGAGI (reference sequence). CDR3 length: 15 amino acids. CDR3 residues: CASSFAGGGNQPQHF. DNA for the CDR3: TGTGCCAGCAGTTTCGCAGGGGGCGGCAATCAGCCCCAGCATTTT.

This chain connects TRBV5-6 to TRBJ1-6; D gene uncertain. The CDR3 loop spans 15 amino acids. Deletions cut 2 bases from V and 12 bases from J, with 18 bases between. CDR1 is SGHDT and CDR2 is YYEEEE in the germline V gene. The CDR3 protein is CASSFGPEGERPLHF. CDR3 DNA: TGTGCCAGCAGCTTCGGACCCGAGGGTGAGCGACCCCTCCACTTT.

The rearrangement joins TRBV5-1 to TRBJ2-5; 12 bases line up with TRBD2. This CDR3 region has 16 residues. Losses at the gene ends were 1 base for V and 5 bases for J; bases not matched to a gene: 6. Germline V CDR1 and CDR2: SGHRS, YFSETQ. CDR3 region: CASSLPTSGRGETQYF. The CDR3 nucleotides read TGCGCCAGCAGCTTGCCGACTAGCGGGAGAGGGGAGACCCAGTACTTC. Together with reference TRBV5-1 and TRBJ2-5, the CDR3 gives the full variable domain: KAGVTQTPRYLIKTRGQQVTLSCSPISGHRSVSWYQQTPGQGLQFLFEYFSETQRNKGNFPGRFSGRQFSNSRSEMNVSTLELGDSALYLCASSLPTSGRGETQYFGPGTRLLVL.

The chain recombines TRBV28 with TRBJ1-4; tentatively, D is TRBD1 (6 bases). The CDR3 runs to 14 residues. V gave up 2 bases and J gave up 7 bases, with 11 bases separating them. CDR1 and CDR2 from the germline V gene are MDHEN and SYDVKM. CDR3 protein: CASSLGGRSEKLFF. The CDR3, as DNA: TGTGCCAGCAGTTTAGGGGGGCGCTCTGAAAAACTGTTTTTT.

The CDR3 sequence is CASSYSRGSNQPQHF. The CDR3 DNA sequence: TGTGCCAGCAGTTACTCGCGGGGGAGCAATCAGCCCCAGCATTTT. V and J are TRBV6-5 and TRBJ1-5, with D possibly TRBD1 on 5 matching bases. V shed 0 bases and J shed 1 base, with 7 bases lying between them. Germline V CDR1 and CDR2: MNHEY, SVGAGI. The CDR3 runs to 15 residues.

The J gene is TRBJ1-4, the V gene TRBV7-9, with D possibly being TRBD1 (6 bases). The germline CDR1 and CDR2 sequences are SEHNR and FQNEAQ (reference sequence). The CDR3 is 15 amino acids. Trimming took off 1 base at V and 7 bases at J, with 13 bases between the two ends. CDR3 bases: TGTGCCAGCAGCTTAGAACCTACAGGGACTGAAAAACTGTTTTTT. It specifies CASSLEPTGTEKLFF.

In regard to this clone: One junction end disagrees with the germline gene, perhaps due to a read error. The chain uses TRBV10-3 and TRBJ2-7, with 11 positions matching TRBD2. The CDR3 loop spans 13 amino acids. CDR1 and CDR2 (germline): ENHRY, SYGVKD. Here the CDR3 reads CATSLAGGYEQYF. The CDR3 nucleotides are TGTGCCACCAGTCTAGCGGGGGGTTACGAGCAGTACTTC.

The gene calls are TRBV7-2 and TRBJ2-3, with 7 bases matching TRBD2. The CDR3 has 15 residues. Losses at the gene ends were 5 bases for V and 3 bases for J; bases not matched to a gene: 8. CDR1 is SGHTA and CDR2 is FQGNSA in the germline V gene. This chain's CDR3 is CASSPSGISTDTQYF. In DNA form, the CDR3 reads TGTGCCAGCAGCCCCAGCGGGATCAGTACAGATACGCAGTATTTT.

The chain recombines TRBV5-5 with TRBJ2-3; no reliable D call. This CDR3 comprises 16 residues. Germline V gene sequence: CDR1 SGHKS, CDR2 YYEKEE (reference sequence). The V gene lost 0 bases and the J gene lost 2 bases, with 13 bases spanning the gap. CDR3 loop: CASSLAKARPTDTQYF. The CDR3 region has the DNA TGTGCCAGCAGCTTGGCTAAGGCTAGACCCACAGATACGCAGTATTTT.

CDR3 in amino acids: CASSPTTGQETQYF. The CDR3 region has the DNA TGTGCCAGCAGCCCCACAACGGGGCAAGAGACCCAGTACTTC. The V call is TRBV5-4, the J call TRBJ2-5; the D gene is possibly TRBD2 (5 bases). Germline V gene sequence: CDR1 SGHNT, CDR2 YYREEE (reference sequence). This CDR3 comprises 14 residues. Trimming left V 4 bases short and J 2 bases short, with 12 bases between.

The V and J genes are TRBV5-6 and TRBJ2-1; D gene ambiguous. Trimming shortened V by 0 bases and J by 0 bases, and 4 bases separated the two germline ends. This CDR3 is built from 14 residues. CDR1 is SGHDT, CDR2 YYEEEE, per germline. Here the CDR3 DNA reads TGTGCCAGCAGCTTGGGAAGCTCCTACAATGAGCAGTTCTTC. Its protein is CASSLGSSYNEQFF.

V and J are TRBV19 and TRBJ2-1; D gene ambiguous. Germline lookup yields CDR1 LNHDA and CDR2 SQIVND (reference sequence). Trimming shortened V by 1 base and J by 3 bases, and 4 bases separated the two germline ends. This CDR3 comprises 13 residues. The CDR3 region has the DNA TGTGCCAGTAGTATAGGTGACTACAATGAGCAGTTCTTC. Translation gives CASSIGDYNEQFF. Full variable domain (outside the CDR3, taken from reference TRBV19 and TRBJ2-1): DGGITQSPKYLFRKEGQNVTLSCEQNLNHDAMYWYRQDPGQGLRLIYYSQIVNDFQKGDIAEGYSVSREKKESFPLTVTSAQKNPTAFYLCASSIGDYNEQFFGPGTRLTVL.

As DNA, the CDR3 is TGTGCCAGCTTTATCACTACAGTGAACACTGAAGCTTTCTTT. This codes for CASFITTVNTEAFF. This rearrangement joins TRBV7-2 to TRBJ1-1, with D hard to call. Trimming left V 8 bases short and J 0 bases short, with 13 bases between. The CDR3 sequence is 14 residues long. Germline V lookup: CDR1 SGHTA, CDR2 FQGNSA.

This clone turned up a few times. The J gene is TRBJ1-1, the V gene TRBV5-1; 7 nucleotides agree with TRBD1. Germline CDR1 SGHRS, CDR2 YFSETQ. Losses at the gene ends were 0 bases for V and 4 bases for J; bases not matched to a gene: 6. The CDR3 covers 15 residues. The CDR3, as DNA: TGCGCCAGCAGCTTGGGGCAGGGGGGAGGCACTGAAGCTTTCTTT. The encoded protein is CASSLGQGGGTEAFF.

With respect to this clone: At the DNA level, this CDR3 is encoded by other sequences in the same sample as well. The genes are TRBV7-9 and TRBJ1-1; the D is unclear. Germline CDR1 reads SEHNR; CDR2 reads FQNEAQ (reference sequence). V lost 2 bases to trimming and J lost 4 bases, with 5 bases between them. The CDR3 loop spans 12 amino acids. The CDR3, as DNA: TGTGCCAGCAGCTTATTGGGCACTGAAGCTTTCTTT. It translates to CASSLLGTEAFF. Filled out from reference TRBV7-9 and TRBJ1-1, the complete variable domain reads DTGVSQNPRHKITKRGQNVTFRCDPISEHNRLYWYRQTLGQGPEFLTYFQNEAQLEKSRLLSDRFSAERPKGSFSTLEIQRTEQGDSAMYLCASSLLGTEAFFGQGTRLTVV.

The chain recombines TRBV27 with TRBJ1-1, with D unclear. The CDR3 is made up of 13 amino acids. V was shortened by 2 bases and J by 5 bases, with 9 bases between the two germline ends. From germline, CDR1 is MNHEY and CDR2 SMNVEV (reference sequence). CDR3 sequence reads: CASSLGEGTEAFF. CDR3 in DNA: TGTGCCAGCAGTTTAGGGGAGGGTACTGAAGCTTTCTTT.

The gene calls are TRBV5-1 and TRBJ2-7; weak D call: TRBD1 (7 bases). The germline V and J ends were trimmed by 5 bases and 1 base, with 10 bases remaining between them. The germline gives CDR1 SGHRS, CDR2 YFSETQ. The CDR3 has 13 amino acids. CDR3 in DNA: TGCGCCAGCAGGGAGGGACAGTCCTACGAGCAGTACTTC. Its protein is CASREGQSYEQYF. The variable domain in full, with the rest retrieved from reference TRBV5-1 and TRBJ2-7, is KAGVTQTPRYLIKTRGQQVTLSCSPISGHRSVSWYQQTPGQGLQFLFEYFSETQRNKGNFPGRFSGRQFSNSRSEMNVSTLELGDSALYLCASREGQSYEQYFGPGTRLTVT.

The CDR3 spells CASSFRTGGGPEAFF. CDR3 coding DNA: TGTGCCAGCAGCTTCCGGACAGGGGGCGGACCTGAAGCTTTCTTT. This rearrangement joins TRBV11-3 to TRBJ1-1; 11 bases fit TRBD1. Germline trimming cut 3 bases from V and 6 bases from J; bases unmatched to any gene: 6. CDR3 length: 15 amino acids. Germline CDR1 SGHNT, CDR2 YENEEA.

Only a few counts were recorded for this clone. This rearrangement joins TRBV5-5 to TRBJ2-3, with TRBD2 matching over 11 bases. V lost 4 bases, J lost 4 bases, and 8 bases stayed unmatched. CDR3 size: 16 residues. The germline V gene has CDR1 SGHKS and CDR2 YYEKEE (reference sequence). The CDR3 region is CASSQLAGELADTQYF. The DNA of the CDR3 is TGTGCCAGCAGCCAACTAGCGGGAGAGTTGGCAGATACGCAGTATTTT.

V gene TRBV4-3 combines with J gene TRBJ2-7; the D gene could be TRBD1 or TRBD2 (5 bases each). There are 14 residues in the CDR3. The V and J ends lost 3 bases and 3 bases respectively, with 12 bases between them. CDR1 and CDR2 from the germline V gene are LGHNA and YSLEER. The CDR3 DNA sequence: TGCGCCAGCAGCCAGGGGGAACCGGGCTACGAGCAGTACTTC. It yields the protein CASSQGEPGYEQYF.

The chain joins TRBV20-1 to TRBJ1-3; D remains ambiguous. Germline CDR1 is DFQATT and CDR2 is SNEGSKA (reference sequence). Trimming cost V 2 bases and J 4 bases, with 3 bases left between them. The CDR3 length is 11 residues. The CDR3 loop reads CSARRGNTIYF. The CDR3 nucleotides read TGCAGTGCTAGACGGGGAAACACCATATATTTT.